Listed below are T cell receptor beta chains from one sample, sequenced in a study of blood T cell repertoires in COVID-19. Sequencing used immunoSEQ multiplex PCR; TCRdb keeps in-frame clones, though not all of them. The sample has 300,000 to 500,000 clones, over 75% seen once. Material: PBMCs or T cells enriched from blood (not recorded which). The receptors come from a woman in her twenties or thirties with acute COVID-19. Both conserved end residues are part of each CDR3. Each record gives: CDR3 length, D gene, clone size, J gene, V gene, CDR3 DNA, CDR3 protein. A D gene is named only where the DNA matches it firmly. Clone size, where shown, is once, few, many, or a class for clones that have expanded.

>16|TRBD1|-|TRBJ2-6|TRBV20-1
TGCAGTGCTAGTCAGGGGGCTCACCCTGGGGCCAACGTCCTGACTTTC
CSASQGAHPGANVLTF
>14|-|-|TRBJ1-2|TRBV7-9
TGTGCCAGCAGCTCCCCGCCCGAGCCCTATGGCTACACCTTC
CASSSPPEPYGYTF
>16|TRBD2|-|TRBJ2-4|TRBV2
TGTGCCAGCAGCTTAGCGGGGGGGCTGGCCAAAAACATTCAGTACTTC
CASSLAGGLAKNIQYF
>14|-|-|TRBJ2-3|TRBV29-1
TGCAGCGTTCAGGGGCCCCTTCGCACAGATACGCAGTATTTT
CSVQGPLRTDTQYF
>15|TRBD1|few|TRBJ1-5|TRBV18
TGTGCCAGCTCACTGCGGGACAGGGGTGGTCAGCCCCAGCATTTT
CASSLRDRGGQPQHF
>16|-|-|TRBJ2-5|TRBV25-1
TGTGCCAGCAGCTCCCTAGGGGGGGACAACCAAGAGACCCAGTACTTC
CASSSLGGDNQETQYF
>13|-|-|TRBJ1-1|TRBV18
TGTGCCAGCCAACCAGTAATGAACACTGAAGCTTTCTTT
CASQPVMNTEAFF
>22|TRBD2|-|TRBJ2-1|TRBV7-8
TGTGCCAGCAGCTTAGCCGGGACTAGCGGGGGGGTACGTACCTTCTCCTACAATGAGCAGTTCTTC
CASSLAGTSGGVRTFSYNEQFF
>15|-|-|TRBJ1-5|TRBV19
TGTGCCAGTAGTATAGGGGCAGGCCGAAATCAGCCCCAGCATTTT
CASSIGAGRNQPQHF
>15|-|-|TRBJ1-1|TRBV4-1
TGCGCCAGCCGTCCAAAGTTGGCTGGGAACACTGAAGCTTTCTTT
CASRPKLAGNTEAFF